This record looks at one T cell receptor (beta chain) sequence and its context. The antigen it binds to is not known. The input lacks base qualities; no much larger clone sits a single base away. This record belongs to a study of cytomegalovirus exposure and HLA in healthy donors (TCRdb year 2017). For the wider study: According to an earlier analysis of several hundred of the donors, about 170 million T cells yielded roughly 110 million unique TCR beta sequences and about 300 Gb of sequence data. Roughly 300 gigabases of sequencing data and tens of millions of unique TCR sequences were included in an early release covering roughly 700 HLA-typed donors. Of the 350 to 450 genotyped donors, roughly 85% fell in the genetic ancestry cluster associated with self-reported Caucasian donors. The aim of the study was to test whether cataloging public T cell receptors could identify signatures of past pathogen exposure. The study profiled the T cell repertoires of hundreds of subjects by immunosequencing and related them to cytomegalovirus serostatus. Besides the first cohort of approximately 710 subjects, a separate validation cohort made up of roughly 120 different subjects was used. To predict cytomegalovirus infection status, the study brought together high-throughput TCR immunosequencing, statistical association of individual TCRs with disease status, and machine learning. A later analysis re-examined previously published TCR beta repertoires from about 670 donors and added high-resolution HLA genotyping to investigate patterns of TCR occurrence. Rather than using new phenotypic data, the later analysis identified candidate immune exposures from TCR beta sequences and from how often those sequences occurred across donors. An earlier analysis of 500 to 750 of the donors applied high-throughput TCR beta sequencing to assess whether each TCR beta V gene segment acted as functional or pseudogenic. Donor age, sex, ethnicity and CMV serostatus were compiled together with the repertoire data. In a later genetic analysis, genome-wide SNP genotypes for about 65% of the roughly 670 donors were used, and that subset was treated as a discovery cohort. All discovery cohort repertoires had been generated using a single sequencing platform. Class I and class II HLA loci were covered by the typing at four-digit resolution. Typing coverage varied by locus: about 629-630 donors for A, B, C, DRB1 and DQB1; approximately 500 for DQA1; about 600 for DPA1; approximately 450 for DPB1. Because of strong linkage in the cohort, roughly five DR-DQ haplotypes were treated as single units for association and clustering. On average, around 240,000 unique TCR beta nucleotide sequences were sequenced per donor among 398 genotyped donors of the cohort, with 15% to 20% of those sequences being non-productive.

In total, about 650 healthy bone marrow donors made up the cohort. All cohort members were sampled while nominally healthy, although unrecorded immune exposures were likely present. The donor tested CMV seropositive and was one of the 289 seropositive cohort members. Every donor gave a peripheral blood sample, and the peripheral blood mononuclear cells from that sample were used for TCR beta sequencing. The Qiagen DNeasy Blood Extraction Kit was used to extract genomic DNA from the blood cell samples. The CDR3 contains 16 residues, cysteine and phenylalanine counted. CDR3 DNA only is kept here, 48 bases in frame from base 1. From a lookup of the germline V gene (reference sequence), CDR1 and CDR2 are LNHDA and SQIVND. Germline trimming amounts to 2 bases on V and 7 bases on J, with 13 as the count of junction bases outside the gene matches. General findings and caveats noted by the study authors: A few of the identified cytomegalovirus-associated TCR beta chains were confirmed in vitro to be specific for cytomegalovirus antigens. Cytomegalovirus status was reported to be diagnosed by the classifier with high specificity and sensitivity in both the original and validation cohorts. According to a later analysis, parvovirus B19, influenza, CMV and Epstein-Barr virus appeared linked to several top co-occurrence clusters. Specific HLA alleles were associated with over 15,000 TCR beta sequences at a false discovery rate of 0.05 in a later analysis. In a later genetic analysis, a missense DCLRE1C variant was associated with V-gene and J-gene trimming of TCR beta chains, and the association was replicated in an independent cohort. In an earlier analysis of around 600 of the donors, most TCR beta V segments appeared in productive rearrangements about 87% or about 30% of the time, broadly matching IMGT annotations. A group of highly shared sequence variants was considered likely to be a technical artifact of the sequencing pipeline. Across donors, most TCR sequences were observed very rarely, whereas some public TCRs were present in many individuals. Because counts were too low, roughly 18 rarely observed V segments, including chromosome 9 orphons, were left out of the earlier analysis of about 620 of the donors. In a later analysis, most CMV-associated TCR beta chains were found to appear HLA-restricted, with HLA associations seemingly driven largely by CMV exposure. The presence/absence analyses assumed that sequencing depth was roughly uniform across donors, and that assumption may not be true. Because the 87-base-pair reads could not distinguish some IMGT-functional V segments, including TRBV6-2 and TRBV6-3, those segments were excluded. HLA typing was unavailable for some donors at each locus, so association tests used only the typed subset. When HLA alleles, especially DR and DQ, strongly co-occurred, attributing TCR associations to individual alleles was difficult. According to a later genetic analysis, donors in an Asian-associated ancestry cluster had fewer N-insertions in productive TCRs than the roughly 670-donor mean. In the study, about 150 TCR beta chains were listed as associated with cytomegalovirus. Immune exposure information for the cohort was limited to CMV serostatus. A further reported finding was that TCR beta sequences accurately predicted the HLA-A and HLA-B alleles for most subjects in the first cohort. The cohort was sequenced for TCR beta chains only, and without alpha or paired-chain data the features that could be detected were limited. Correlated functional status among segregating V segments might be attributable to linkage disequilibrium, but an unknown experimental factor could not be ruled out. According to the authors, the approach could potentially be generalized to other disease states and immunological phenotypes. Compared with equally common non-associated chains, HLA-associated TCR beta chains in a later analysis were more clonally expanded and had lower generation probabilities. In a later analysis, the rate of TCR association differed among HLA loci, with DRB1 alleles having the most associated TCRs and HLA-C alleles having the fewest.

Library construction relied on the immunoSEQ multiplex PCR assay. For the multiplex PCR, a mixture combining 60 forward primers for TCR Vbeta segments and 13 reverse primers for TCR Jbeta segments was used. The CDR3 region of rearranged TCR beta genes was amplified from genomic DNA with a multiplex PCR assay. The Illumina HiSeq System was used to sequence the amplified TCR beta libraries as 87-base-pair reads. Concerning the study's data processing: A later analysis counted tens of millions of unique TCR beta chains across the roughly 700 repertoires, and around 12 million of these chains were shared by at least two donors. Raw reads were error-corrected and collapsed into unique sequences by a nearest-neighbor algorithm in which closely related sequences were merged to remove PCR and sequencing errors. CDR3 sequences were aligned to IMGT reference sequences to assign V, D and J gene segments. Each retained sequence needed at least a six-nucleotide match to both a V gene segment and a J gene segment. A rearrangement was called productive if the CDR3 had no stop codons and remained in frame with V and J, and every other rearrangement was called non-productive. CDR3 was defined according to IMGT convention as the region running from the second conserved V-encoded cysteine to the conserved J-encoded phenylalanine. The earlier analysis of some 580 of the donors excluded any sequence lacking an unambiguous match to a single V gene segment. In an earlier analysis of a few hundred of the donors, V segments were called functional above 56.7% productive rearrangements and were called segregating when the between-donor standard deviation exceeded 5%. A statistical classification framework was developed to diagnose cytomegalovirus status using the catalog of TCR beta chain sequences. In a later analysis, V and J genes were assigned by comparing TCR nucleotide sequences against IMGT/GENE-DB human TR gene sequences. In a later analysis, CDR3 sequences and most-parsimonious VDJ recombination scenarios were assigned using the TCRdist pipeline. In a later analysis, each TCR beta chain was defined by its CDR3 amino acid sequence together with its V-gene family, and reads lacking a unique V-gene family were excluded. A later analysis removed 550 to 650 highly shared, low-generation-probability nucleotide sequences to deal with suspected cross-contamination and a sequencing artifact. In a later analysis, a clonal expansion index for each public chain was calculated from normalized within-repertoire ranks of inferred template counts. Generation probabilities in a later analysis came from a VDJ recombination model fitted to out-of-frame rearrangements, and those results were checked against IGoR. In a later analysis, TCR-TCR, TCR-HLA and TCR-CMV co-occurrence was scored with hypergeometric tests, and a repertoire-size bias correction was applied to TCR pairs. A later analysis estimated false discovery rates by permuting HLA or CMV assignments 20 times. A later analysis grouped co-occurring TCRs with DBSCAN, adding TCRdist sequence similarity when clustering within HLA-allele-positive subsets. Repertoires with fewer than 30,000 or more than 120,000 public chains were left out of co-occurrence clustering, as were four to six repertoires with anomalous nucleotide sharing. In TCRdb, the immuneACCESS table is reduced to in-frame sequences with V and J assigned. These tables do not hold every clone; where another copy was compared, an unresolved V gene accounts for under half, and the others remain unexplained. Clonal size and the V and J genes are those of that table, whereas D and trimming came from the DNA. This sample gives under 120,000 clones in total; 60% to 75% of them show up just once. The ten largest clones take up approximately 11% of the sample.

The V and J genes are TRBV19 and TRBJ1-1; 7 of the junction bases match TRBD1. This receptor was taken from a man aged 40-50 years in good health and CMV-seropositive. What was sequenced was PBMCs. The CDR3 loop reads CASSIRDRVGTNEAFF. The nucleotides read TGTGCCAGTAGTATACGCGACAGGGTCGGAACCAATGAAGCTTTCTTT.